Listed below are T cell receptor beta chains from one sample, sequenced in a study of identical twins. TCRdb reprocessed the 5' RACE reads with MiXCR, giving one entry per CDR3 protein. The sample has 300,000 to 400,000 distinct CDR3 sequences; roughly an eighth are singletons. The sample also formed part of further work on yellow fever vaccine responses in identical twins.

The sequencing input was CD8+ T cells sorted from blood. The receptors were gathered from a woman under 30 in good health. The CDR3 runs from the conserved cysteine through the conserved F or W. D genes are given only for firm matches. Only part of the rows carry a size: once, few, many, or a class if the clone is expanded.

V	D	J	size	DNA	CDR3
TRBV7-9	.	TRBJ2-4	few	TGTGCCAGCAGCTTAGGGAATAGCGGAGAAGCCAAAAACATTCAGTACTTC	CASSLGNSGEAKNIQYF
TRBV9	.	TRBJ2-3	.	TGTGCCAGCAGCGTATACGTGGTTAGCACAGATACGCAGTATTTT	CASSVYVVSTDTQYF
TRBV13	.	TRBJ2-1	.	TGTGCCAGCAGCGGCGGTGGACTCAATGAGCAGTTCTTC	CASSGGGLNEQFF
TRBV29-1	TRBD2	TRBJ2-5	few	TGCAGCGTTGAACGGGCGGGGGGATCCTTTCAAGAGACCCAGTACTTC	CSVERAGGSFQETQYF
TRBV11-2	.	TRBJ2-1	.	TGTGCCAGCAGCTTTGGGCAATACAATGAGCAGTTCTTC	CASSFGQYNEQFF
TRBV2	.	TRBJ2-1	many	TGTGCCAGCAGCGAAGGGTTTAGCTCCTACAATGAGCAGTTCTTC	CASSEGFSSYNEQFF
TRBV24-1	.	TRBJ2-6	few	TGTGCCACCATGGGGGGGGGCCTGTCTGGGGCCAACGTCCTGACTTTC	CATMGGGLSGANVLTF
TRBV25-1	.	TRBJ2-3	few	TGTGCCAGCAGTGAGGTACGGGGAAGTCTGGATACGCAGTATTTT	CASSEVRGSLDTQYF
TRBV4-1	.	TRBJ2-3	few	TGCGCCAGCAGCCCCCCAGGCATAGATACGCAGTATTTT	CASSPPGIDTQYF
TRBV4-2	TRBD1	TRBJ2-7	.	TGTGCCAGCAGCCAAGACGGGACAGGGGGTTTTTACGAGCAGTACTTC	CASSQDGTGGFYEQYF
TRBV28	.	TRBJ2-3	.	TGTGCCAGCAGTTTTAGGTTTAGCGGAGATACGCAGTATTTT	CASSFRFSGDTQYF
TRBV27	.	TRBJ2-4	.	TGTGCCAGCAGGCAACGAAACATTCAGTACTTC	CASRQRNIQYF
TRBV3-1	.	TRBJ2-7	few	TGTGCCAGCAGCCAAGGGTTCTACGAGCAGTACTTC	CASSQGFYEQYF
TRBV20-1	TRBD2	TRBJ2-1	.	TGCAGTGCTCCGACTAGCGGGGCCCCCGGCGGTGAGCAGTTCTTC	CSAPTSGAPGGEQFF
TRBV21-1	.	TRBJ2-5	few	TGTGCCAGCAGCAAAGCGCTTTCGGGACAAGAGACCCAGTACTTC	CASSKALSGQETQYF
TRBV10-3	TRBD2	TRBJ2-2	few	TGTGCCAAGCGGGGGGAGAACACCGGGGAGCTGTTTTTT	CAKRGENTGELFF
TRBV5-5	.	TRBJ1-1	.	TGTGCCAGCAGCTTGGGGGATGGGGTGGGCACTGAAGCTTTCTTT	CASSLGDGVGTEAFF
TRBV6-1	TRBD2	TRBJ2-1	.	TGTGCCAGCAGTGATTGGACTAGCGGGCTTTACAATGAGCAGTTCTTC	CASSDWTSGLYNEQFF
TRBV19	TRBD1	TRBJ2-7	.	TGTGCCAGTAGGGACAGGGGCAACGAGCAGTACTTC	CASRDRGNEQYF
TRBV12-3/TRBV12-4	.	TRBJ2-2	many	TGTGCCAGCACCACCGGGTCCGGGGAGCTGTTTTTT	CASTTGSGELFF
TRBV6-5	.	TRBJ1-1	many	TGTGCCAGCAGTTACGGCGGGGGGCTCGAATTGAACACTGAAGCTTTCTTT	CASSYGGGLELNTEAFF
TRBV12-3/TRBV12-4	.	TRBJ2-2	many	TGTGCCAGCAGTTTCTTTTCCGGGGAGCTGTTTTTT	CASSFFSGELFF
TRBV12-3/TRBV12-4	.	TRBJ2-2	many	TGTGCCAGCAGCCCCAACCCTCCGAGGGGGCTGTTTTTT	CASSPNPPRGLFF
TRBV5-1	.	TRBJ2-2	many	TGTGCCAGCAGTTTAGTGGGGACCGGGGAGCTGTTTTTT	CASSLVGTGELFF
TRBV20-1	TRBD2	TRBJ2-3	.	TGCAGTGCTAGTCGTATGAGGACTAGCACGACCTACACAGATACGCAGTACTTT	CSASRMRTSTTYTDTQYF
TRBV29-1	.	TRBJ2-3	few	TGCAGCGTTGATCAGGGGCTGACCTTCACAGATACGCAGTATTTT	CSVDQGLTFTDTQYF
TRBV27	TRBD1	TRBJ1-6	.	TGTGCCAGCAGAACAGGGGGCATTGGGTCACCCCTCCACTTT	CASRTGGIGSPLHF
TRBV27	.	TRBJ2-2	few	TGTGCCAGCAGTTTAAGGGGTGGAAGGGAGCTGTTTTTT	CASSLRGGRELFF
TRBV4-1	TRBD2	TRBJ2-3	few	TGCGCCAGCAGCCAAATAGCGGGGACCACAGATACGCAGTATTTT	CASSQIAGTTDTQYF
TRBV5-1	.	TRBJ2-7	.	TGCGCCACCCTGTGGGACGGCTGCGAGCAGTACTTC	CATLWDGCEQYF
TRBV29-1	TRBD2	TRBJ2-3	.	TGCAGCGTCGAGCGGGGAATGACTGTGGATACGCAGTATTTT	CSVERGMTVDTQYF
TRBV4-2	TRBD2	TRBJ2-5	.	TGTGCCAGCAGCCAAGGGTCTCCTAGCGGGAGTGAGACCCAGTACTTC	CASSQGSPSGSETQYF
TRBV6-2/TRBV6-3	.	TRBJ2-5	.	TGTGCCAGCAGTTACTCAGGACCCCAAGAGACCCAGTACTTC	CASSYSGPQETQYF
TRBV3-1	.	TRBJ1-2	.	TGTGCCAGCAGCCAAGATGGAAGGGGCTATGGCTACACCTTC	CASSQDGRGYGYTF
TRBV28	TRBD2	TRBJ2-1	few	TGTGCCAGCAGTAAGAGGGGACCGACTAGCGGTTACAATGAGCAGTTCTTC	CASSKRGPTSGYNEQFF
TRBV28	.	TRBJ2-5	.	TGTGCCAGCAGTCTCGGGGACTCCGGGGAGACCCAGTACTTC	CASSLGDSGETQYF
TRBV12-3/TRBV12-4	.	TRBJ2-5	few	TGTGCCAGCGGAGAGGACAGACAAGAGACCCAGTACTTC	CASGEDRQETQYF
TRBV9	TRBD1	TRBJ2-1	.	TGTGCCAGCAGCGTAGAGGGACAGAGCTACAATGAGCAGTTCTTC	CASSVEGQSYNEQFF
TRBV27	.	TRBJ2-1	few	TGTGCCAGCAGCCTAACAGATTTCTACAATGAGCAGTTCTTC	CASSLTDFYNEQFF
TRBV12-3/TRBV12-4	.	TRBJ2-5	many	TGTGCCAGCAGTTTAGTTGCAGGGGTCGAGACCCAGTACTTC	CASSLVAGVETQYF
TRBV28	TRBD2	TRBJ2-5	.	TGTGCCAGCAGTCCGTTGACTAGCGGGATTGCTGAGACCCAGTACTTC	CASSPLTSGIAETQYF
TRBV7-9	.	TRBJ2-5	few	TGTGCCAGCAGCGGTGATGGGGCGACCCAGTACTTC	CASSGDGATQYF